One sample yielded the 32 T cell receptor beta chains listed below, sequenced in a study of cytomegalovirus exposure and HLA in healthy donors. The primer mix had 60 Vbeta and 13 Jbeta primers. Clones were read by immunoSEQ multiplex PCR, and TCRdb kept only the in-frame ones, dropping some. The table shows 98,000 or so clones, with 76% occurring only once. Sample: PBMCs. These receptor sequences come from a man in his forties in good health and CMV-seronegative.

This clone was counted a few times. The chain carries TRBV9 and TRBJ1-2; 9 nucleotides align to TRBD1. The CDR3 consists of 13 residues. The V and J ends lost 4 bases and 8 bases, in that order; junction bases with no gene match: 6. CDR1 and CDR2 from the germline V gene are SGDLS and YYNGEE. CDR3 region: CASSLGQGNGYTF. The CDR3 DNA reads TGTGCCAGCAGCTTGGGACAGGGAAACGGCTACACCTTC.

The chain combines TRBV9 with TRBJ2-2; 16 bases are shared with TRBD2. Germline trimming cut 4 bases from V and 6 bases from J; bases unmatched to any gene: 9. The CDR3 is made up of 18 amino acids. Germline V gene sequence: CDR1 SGDLS, CDR2 YYNGEE. The CDR3 loop reads CASSPGLAGGRGPGELFF. The CDR3 nucleotides are TGTGCCAGCAGCCCGGGACTAGCGGGAGGGCGCGGGCCCGGGGAGCTGTTTTTT.

The rearrangement links TRBV30 to TRBJ1-4, with D perhaps TRBD1 (5 bases). The CDR3 contains 15 residues. Germline V gene lookup returns CDR1 GTSNPN and CDR2 SVGIG (reference sequence). Trimming took off 0 bases at V and 8 bases at J, with 16 bases between the two ends. Written as DNA, the CDR3 is TGTGCCTGGAGTGTGGTCCCAGGGAAGGGGGAAAAACTGTTTTTT. Translation: CAWSVVPGKGEKLFF.

This clone was counted once. The rearrangement uses TRBV11-2 and TRBJ2-5; 7 bases line up with TRBD2. Germline loops: CDR1 SGHAT, CDR2 FQNNGV. This CDR3 spans 15 amino acids. With V trimmed by 0 bases and J by 5 bases, 6 bases remained unmatched. The CDR3 loop reads CASSLEQREMETQYF. DNA of the CDR3: TGTGCCAGCAGCTTAGAACAGCGGGAAATGGAGACCCAGTACTTC. Supplemented by reference TRBV11-2 and TRBJ2-5, the full variable domain reads EAGVAQSPRYKIIEKRQSVAFWCNPISGHATLYWYQQILGQGPKLLIQFQNNGVVDDSQLPKDRFSAERLKGVDSTLKIQPAKLEDSAVYLCASSLEQREMETQYFGPGTRLLVL.

The CDR3 nucleotides read TGTGCCAGCACCATTGGGGGGGGACAGGGGGCCGTTGGCTACACCTTC. Encoded protein: CASTIGGGQGAVGYTF. The rearrangement uses TRBV2 and TRBJ1-2; 12 positions match TRBD1. The CDR3 runs to 16 residues. Germline V gene lookup returns CDR1 SNHLY and CDR2 FYNNEI. Germline trimming cut 7 bases from V and 7 bases from J; bases unmatched to any gene: 13.

The chain joins TRBV20-1 to TRBJ1-2; 7 bases are shared with TRBD1. CDR1 DFQATT and CDR2 SNEGSKA come from the germline V gene (reference sequence). The CDR3 contains 11 residues. V gave up 6 bases and J gave up 6 bases; unmatched junction bases: 4. The CDR3 sequence: CSATGQHGYTF. CDR3 nucleotide sequence: TGCAGTGCCACGGGACAGCATGGCTACACCTTC.

This chain links TRBV27 with TRBJ1-6; the match to TRBD1 covers 9 bases. The CDR3 has 16 amino acids. Germline CDR1 and CDR2: MNHEY and SMNVEV (reference sequence). Trimming at V came to 6 bases and at J to 0 bases, leaving 3 bases not matched to a gene. Here the CDR3 reads CASSIQGASYNSPLHF. The DNA of the CDR3 is TGTGCCAGCAGCATACAGGGGGCCTCCTATAATTCACCCCTCCACTTT.

The chain uses TRBV11-2 and TRBJ2-5; tentatively, D is TRBD1 (5 bases). This CDR3 region has 17 residues. The germline CDR1 and CDR2 sequences are SGHAT and FQNNGV. The V end lost 1 base, the J end lost 3 bases, and 18 bases lay between the germline ends. CDR3 residues: CASSLGTTYVMEETQYF. As DNA, the CDR3 is TGTGCCAGCAGCTTAGGGACAACGTACGTGATGGAAGAGACCCAGTACTTC.

V and J are TRBV29-1 and TRBJ2-3; D is possibly TRBD2 (5 bases). Trimming stripped 2 bases from V and 9 bases from J, with 12 bases between. The CDR3 contains 12 residues. The germline gives CDR1 SQVTM, CDR2 ANQGSEA. The CDR3 reads CSVERRLKTQYF. For the CDR3, the DNA is TGCAGCGTTGAAAGGAGGCTGAAGACGCAGTATTTT.

This chain links TRBV4-1 with TRBJ2-7, with 8 bases matching TRBD2. The germline CDR1 and CDR2 sequences are MGHRA and YSYEKL. The ends lost 2 bases at V and 4 bases at J; junction bases unmatched: 7. The CDR3 consists of 15 residues. CDR3 nucleotides: TGCGCCAGCAGCCAATTTGATAGCGGGAATTACGAGCAGTACTTC. It is translated as CASSQFDSGNYEQYF.

This CDR3 reads CASSLGQGCQPQHF. CDR3 sequence (DNA): TGTGCCAGCAGCTTAGGGCAGGGGTGCCAGCCCCAGCATTTT. The chain recombines TRBV13 with TRBJ1-5, with D possibly matching TRBD1 (6 bases). V shed 0 bases and J shed 7 bases, with 10 bases lying between them. Germline lookup yields CDR1 PRHDT and CDR2 FYEKMQ (reference sequence). The CDR3 is made up of 14 amino acids.

The genes are TRBV6-5 and TRBJ2-3; 11 bases are shared with TRBD2. V shed 5 bases and J 5 bases; nucleotides not matched to a gene: 3. The V gene's germline CDR1 is MNHEY and CDR2 SVGAGI. This CDR3 comprises 14 residues. DNA of the CDR3: TGTGCCAGCAGTCAGGGACTAGCGGTAGATACGCAGTATTTT. Amino acid sequence: CASSQGLAVDTQYF.

The V gene is TRBV27, the J gene TRBJ2-1; 12 bases are a match to TRBD1. This CDR3 has 15 amino acids. Germline loops: CDR1 MNHEY, CDR2 SMNVEV (reference sequence). V dropped 4 bases and J dropped 8; count of bases not matched to a gene: 6. The CDR3: CASSSGTGGAYEQFF. For the CDR3, the DNA is TGTGCCAGCAGTTCCGGGACAGGGGGCGCGTATGAGCAGTTCTTC.

The rearrangement links TRBV2 to TRBJ1-6; 8 nucleotides agree with TRBD1. From germline, CDR1 is SNHLY and CDR2 FYNNEI. V lost 7 bases and J lost 2; bases outside the gene matches: 7. There are 16 residues in the CDR3. The CDR3 reads CASNSGGVAYNSPLHF. In DNA form, the CDR3 reads TGTGCCAGCAACTCAGGGGGCGTAGCCTATAATTCACCCCTCCACTTT. The full variable domain, in which reference TRBV2 and TRBJ1-6 provide the parts outside the CDR3, is EPEVTQTPSHQVTQMGQEVILRCVPISNHLYFYWYRQILGQKVEFLVSFYNNEISEKSEIFDDQFSVERPDGSNFTLKIRSTKLEDSAMYFCASNSGGVAYNSPLHFGNGTRLTVT.

The chain is built from TRBV7-2 and TRBJ2-4, with 7 bases lining up with TRBD2. The CDR3 totals 14 residues. Germline CDR1 SGHTA, CDR2 FQGNSA. The junction had 5 bases not matched to a gene; V was cut back by 5 bases and J by 4 bases. The CDR3 region is CASSNSGVKNIQYF. CDR3 nucleotide sequence: TGTGCCAGCAGCAACAGCGGGGTTAAAAACATTCAGTACTTC.

Here the CDR3 DNA reads TGCGCCAGCAGCTTGGAGCCGCTTCGAGGGATACCCCAGCATTTT. Translating it yields CASSLEPLRGIPQHF. The V gene is TRBV5-1, the J gene TRBJ1-5; D not certain. Germline lookup yields CDR1 SGHRS and CDR2 YFSETQ. Trimming pared 0 bases from V and 10 bases from J, leaving 17 bases between. This CDR3 spans 15 amino acids.

A single count supports this clone. The genes are TRBV6-1 and TRBJ1-2; possibly TRBD1 for D (5 bases). Germline CDR1 reads MNHNS; CDR2 reads SASEGT. Trimming took 2 bases from V and 0 from J, leaving 10 bases between them. This CDR3 spans 15 amino acids. The CDR3 sequence is CASSERQGSNYGYTF. The CDR3 nucleotides read TGTGCCAGCAGTGAACGTCAGGGCTCTAACTATGGCTACACCTTC.

This rearrangement joins TRBV5-4 to TRBJ2-3; D remains ambiguous. The V gene's germline CDR1 is SGHNT and CDR2 YYREEE (reference sequence). This CDR3 comprises 13 residues. Trimming left V 4 bases short and J 0 bases short, with 6 bases between. The CDR3: CASSPPSTDTQYF. The CDR3 DNA reads TGTGCCAGCAGCCCCCCTAGCACAGATACGCAGTATTTT.

This chain connects TRBV5-1 to TRBJ2-7; weak D call: TRBD1 (6 bases). CDR1 is SGHRS and CDR2 is YFSETQ in the germline V gene. The CDR3 extends over 18 amino acids. Between the trimmed V and J ends, which lost 4 bases and 6 bases, there was a span of 29 bases. The CDR3 bases are TGCGCCAGCAGCGGTACGGGACATTCCTCCCTCGGGGTCATCGAGCAGTACTTC. This encodes CASSGTGHSSLGVIEQYF.

The chain is built from TRBV13 and TRBJ1-5; tentative D call: TRBD1 (5 bases). From germline, CDR1 is PRHDT and CDR2 FYEKMQ (reference sequence). This CDR3 contains 14 residues. V was trimmed by 0 bases and J by 6 bases, leaving 9 bases between them. The DNA of the CDR3 is TGTGCCAGCAGCTTAGGGCAGGGAGGTCAGCCCCAGCATTTT. The encoded protein is CASSLGQGGQPQHF.

The chain joins TRBV30 to TRBJ2-7; 8 nucleotides line up with TRBD1. Looked up from germline, CDR1 is GTSNPN and CDR2 is SVGIG (reference sequence). This CDR3 contains 13 residues. V was clipped by 5 bases and J by 2 bases; unmatched bases: 5. This CDR3 reads CAWSRRGPYEQYF. CDR3 coding DNA: TGTGCCTGGTCCCGCAGGGGGCCCTACGAGCAGTACTTC. The variable domain in full, completed from reference TRBV30 and TRBJ2-7, reads SQTIHQWPATLVQPVGSPLSLECTVEGTSNPNLYWYRQAAGRGLQLLFYSVGIGQISSEVPQNLSASRPQDRQFILSSKKLLLSDSGFYLCAWSRRGPYEQYFGPGTRLTVT.

The chain is built from TRBV4-1 and TRBJ2-1, with unresolved D. From germline, CDR1 is MGHRA and CDR2 YSYEKL. V was shortened by 0 bases and J by 10 bases, with 10 bases between the two germline ends. The CDR3 is 13 residues long. The CDR3 DNA is TGCGCCAGCAGCCAAGATAGGAGCCCGGAGCAGTTCTTC. Translation gives CASSQDRSPEQFF.

The CDR3 bases are TGCGCCAGCAGCCACCTCCTGGCGGGGGGGCCGGTCAATGAGCAGTTCTTC. It yields the protein CASSHLLAGGPVNEQFF. This chain links TRBV5-1 with TRBJ2-1; TRBD2 matches at 9 bases. The CDR3 consists of 17 residues. V shed 4 bases and J 6 bases; nucleotides not matched to a gene: 14. Germline V lookup: CDR1 SGHRS, CDR2 YFSETQ. Full variable domain (rest looked up from reference TRBV5-1 and TRBJ2-1): KAGVTQTPRYLIKTRGQQVTLSCSPISGHRSVSWYQQTPGQGLQFLFEYFSETQRNKGNFPGRFSGRQFSNSRSEMNVSTLELGDSALYLCASSHLLAGGPVNEQFFGPGTRLTVL.

V is TRBV6-5 and J is TRBJ2-7; possible D gene TRBD2, 6 bases. Germline V gene sequence: CDR1 MNHEY, CDR2 SVGAGI. The CDR3 is 13 amino acids. Trimming stripped 6 bases from V and 2 bases from J, with 11 bases between. CDR3 residues: CASRREATYEQYF. Written as DNA, the CDR3 is TGTGCCAGCAGAAGGGAGGCGACCTACGAGCAGTACTTC.

V and J are TRBV30 and TRBJ2-1; no definite D call. The germline V gene encodes CDR1 GTSNPN and CDR2 SVGIG (reference sequence). Trimming pared 8 bases from V and 0 bases from J, leaving 14 bases between. There are 14 residues in the CDR3. DNA for the CDR3: TGTGCCCTCGATTTTGGCTCCTCCTACAATGAGCAGTTCTTC. It specifies CALDFGSSYNEQFF.

This clone has only a few counts. This rearrangement joins TRBV7-2 to TRBJ2-3; D uncertain. Germline CDR1 is SGHTA and CDR2 is FQGNSA. CDR3 length equals 15 residues. The V end lost 5 bases, the J end lost 2 bases, and 14 bases lay between the germline ends. The CDR3 bases are TGTGCCAGCAGCCCTCTCCAGGCCTCCACAGATACGCAGTATTTT. This translates into CASSPLQASTDTQYF.

The chain joins TRBV28 to TRBJ1-5; 7 bases map to TRBD1. V lost 1 base and J lost 13; bases outside the gene matches: 4. This CDR3 is 12 amino acids long. CDR1 is MDHEN, CDR2 SYDVKM, per germline. CDR3 nucleotides: TGTGCCAGCAGTTTATCAGGGGGGCTTCAGCATTTT. Its translation: CASSLSGGLQHF.

This clone appeared once. This CDR3 is CASSLGRGIQYF. CDR3 nucleotides: TGCGCCAGCAGCTTAGGGAGGGGCATTCAGTACTTC. The chain uses TRBV5-1 and TRBJ2-4; TRBD2 agrees at 7 bases. V lost 2 bases, J lost 9 bases, and 2 bases stayed unmatched. The CDR3 sequence is 12 residues long. Germline V lookup: CDR1 SGHRS, CDR2 YFSETQ.

The rearrangement links TRBV5-6 to TRBJ1-1; D is ambiguous. V lost 1 base and J 11 bases, leaving 18 bases between the germline ends. The CDR3 contains 14 residues. Germline CDR1 and CDR2: SGHDT and YYEEEE. The CDR3 coding sequence is TGTGCCAGCAGCTTGATCCCATCGGGGAGTCTGGCTTTCTTT. Translation gives CASSLIPSGSLAFF.

The chain uses TRBV13 and TRBJ2-7, with unresolved D. The V gene's germline CDR1 is PRHDT and CDR2 FYEKMQ (reference sequence). V was shortened by 0 bases and J by 6 bases, with 6 bases between the two germline ends. This CDR3 contains 12 residues. CDR3 sequence: CASSLGLSEQYF. The CDR3 DNA sequence: TGTGCCAGCAGCTTAGGCCTTAGCGAGCAGTACTTC.

The chain uses TRBV7-2 and TRBJ2-1; TRBD2 matches 10 bases. V dropped 4 bases and J dropped 7; count of bases not matched to a gene: 10. Germline V gene sequence: CDR1 SGHTA, CDR2 FQGNSA. This CDR3 is 16 amino acids long. CDR3 nucleotides: TGTGCCAGCAGCTCAACCGGGACTAGCGTCCTGAATGAGCAGTTCTTC. Translated: CASSSTGTSVLNEQFF. The variable domain in full, with the rest retrieved from reference TRBV7-2 and TRBJ2-1, is GAGVSQSPSNKVTEKGKDVELRCDPISGHTALYWYRQSLGQGLEFLIYFQGNSAPDKSGLPSDRFSAERTGGSVSTLTIQRTQQEDSAVYLCASSSTGTSVLNEQFFGPGTRLTVL.

In nucleotides, the CDR3 is TGTGCCAGCAGAGACCCGACAGGGCTTAGGACTGAAGCTTTCTTT. Encoded protein: CASRDPTGLRTEAFF. The chain combines TRBV7-9 with TRBJ1-1, with 7 bases that match TRBD1. The CDR3 runs to 15 residues. CDR1 SEHNR and CDR2 FQNEAQ come from the germline V gene (reference sequence). Germline trimming cut 6 bases from V and 5 bases from J; bases unmatched to any gene: 12.